This paragraph reports one T cell receptor beta chain. Its target is unknown. This entry belongs to a study of vaccination and CD4 T cells after COVID-19. Study summary: Each convalescent patient was PCR positive for SARS-CoV-2 on nasal swab; roughly 9 cases were mild and one severe. Post-vaccine sample collection happened at a median of around 65 days after dose two, ranging 14 to 241.

Cultured CD4+ T cells had their DNA profiled by the Oncomine TCR Beta short-read assay. TCRdb analysed the PCR reads with MiXCR anew, one entry per CDR3 protein. The repertoire includes roughly 16,000 distinct CDR3 sequences, 50% of them detected once, and 12% sits in the top ten. In germline, CDR1 is MDHEN, CDR2 SYDVKM. V lost 5 bases to trimming and J lost 4 bases, with 16 bases between them. The CDR3 is 15 amino acids. Treatment indicated: roughly 10-day PBMC culture with coronavirus spike peptide pools or control peptides (ViraFEST assay). For ViraFEST, peptide pools expanded antigen-specific T cells, after which the TCRs were sequenced. Wells contained fewer than 2.5 million PBMCs each, and these were cultured with about 10 IU/ml IL-2 and about 9 ug/ml peptide pools.

The chain combines TRBV28 with TRBJ2-3, with D hard to call. This clonotype was obtained from a human donor who had recovered from COVID-19. The source material was CD4+ T cells from blood, cultured in vitro. This CDR3 reads CASSAGGTSADTQYF. CDR3 nucleotide sequence: TGTGCCAGCAGTGCCGGTGGAACGTCGGCAGATACGCAGTATTTT. The full variable domain, completed using reference TRBV28 and TRBJ2-3, is DVKVTQSSRYLVKRTGEKVFLECVQDMDHENMFWYRQDPGLGLRLIYFSYDVKMKEKGDIPEGYSVSREKKERFSLILESASTNQTSMYLCASSAGGTSADTQYFGPGTRLTVL.